One sample yielded the 12 T cell receptor beta chains listed below, sequenced in a study of cytomegalovirus exposure and HLA in healthy donors. Using immunoSEQ multiplex PCR, the repertoire was profiled, and TCRdb retains in-frame clones only, with some absent. The profile shows more than 95,000 clones, around 95% of them singletons. The sample consisted of PBMCs. These receptors came from a man in his late teens or twenties in good health and CMV-seronegative.

This sequence joins TRBV19 and TRBJ2-1; TRBD1 agrees at 8 bases. The CDR3 has 15 residues. J gave up 8 bases and V 5 bases, and 11 bases lay outside the gene matches. Germline V gene sequence: CDR1 LNHDA, CDR2 SQIVND (reference sequence). The CDR3 DNA sequence: TGTGCCAGTAGTCCGGACAGGGCAACCCCTCATGAGCAGTTCTTC. This gives the protein CASSPDRATPHEQFF.

The rearrangement links TRBV5-4 to TRBJ2-2; 9 bases match TRBD1. The CDR3 sequence is 15 residues long. The J segment lost 4 bases and the V segment lost 5 bases, leaving 6 bases of the junction unmatched. CDR1 is SGHNT and CDR2 is YYREEE in the germline V gene (reference sequence). The CDR3 loop reads CASRPGTGSTGELFF. CDR3 DNA: TGTGCCAGCAGACCCGGGACAGGGAGCACCGGGGAGCTGTTTTTT.

Here the CDR3 reads CASSGSGEAFF. CDR3 nucleotide sequence: TGTGCCAGCAGTGGGAGCGGTGAAGCTTTCTTT. V gene TRBV7-2 combines with J gene TRBJ1-1, with D unresolved. The V and J ends lost 6 bases and 7 bases respectively, with 9 bases between them. The length of the CDR3 is 11 residues. Germline CDR1 and CDR2: SGHTA and FQGNSA.

The chain has TRBV7-2 and TRBJ1-2, with a possible D match to TRBD1 (6 bases). V was shortened by 2 bases and J by 4 bases, with 14 bases between the two germline ends. The germline CDR1 and CDR2 sequences are SGHTA and FQGNSA. The CDR3 covers 15 residues. The CDR3 coding sequence is TGTGCCAGCAGCTTATCTCACGGCAGGGGCTATGGCTACACCTTC. It translates to CASSLSHGRGYGYTF. Supplemented by reference TRBV7-2 and TRBJ1-2, the full variable domain reads GAGVSQSPSNKVTEKGKDVELRCDPISGHTALYWYRQSLGQGLEFLIYFQGNSAPDKSGLPSDRFSAERTGGSVSTLTIQRTQQEDSAVYLCASSLSHGRGYGYTFGSGTRLTVV.

This clone was recorded once. The V gene is TRBV6-4, the J gene TRBJ2-2; 7 bases are shared with TRBD2. CDR3 size: 14 residues. V was clipped by 2 bases and J by 3 bases; unmatched bases: 0. Germline assignment: CDR1 MRHNA and CDR2 SNTAGT. The CDR3 sequence is CASSDGRDTGELFF. In DNA, the CDR3 is TGTGCCAGCAGTGACGGGAGGGACACCGGGGAGCTGTTTTTT.

The genes are TRBV4-1 and TRBJ2-7, with 7 bases fitting TRBD2. This CDR3 has 16 amino acids. V lost 1 base and J lost 7; bases outside the gene matches: 13. The germline V gene encodes CDR1 MGHRA and CDR2 YSYEKL. The CDR3, as DNA: TGCGCCAGCAGCCAAGCGGGCGGGAGCTACCGCGGAGAGCAGTACTTC. It translates to CASSQAGGSYRGEQYF.

The chain uses TRBV29-1 and TRBJ2-7; D is uncertain. Germline V gives CDR1 SQVTM, CDR2 ANQGSEA. V lost 0 bases, J lost 1 base, and 10 bases lay in between. This CDR3 spans 14 amino acids. The CDR3 region is CSVEEESRSYEQYF. DNA for the CDR3: TGCAGCGTTGAAGAAGAGTCGAGATCCTACGAGCAGTACTTC.

In its sample, this clone was seen once. This sequence joins TRBV19 and TRBJ2-1; D possibly corresponds to TRBD1 (5 bases). Germline V gene lookup returns CDR1 LNHDA and CDR2 SQIVND (reference sequence). This CDR3 comprises 12 residues. V was clipped by 4 bases and J by 10 bases, with 11 bases between them. The CDR3 spells CASSRGVPEQFF. For the CDR3, the DNA is TGTGCCAGTAGTAGGGGCGTACCCGAGCAGTTCTTC.

This chain uses TRBV6-5 with TRBJ1-2; 7 positions agree with TRBD1. Germline CDR1 MNHEY, CDR2 SVGAGI. With 4 bases clipped from V and 7 bases from J, the junction kept 9 bases outside the gene matches. The CDR3 has 14 residues. The chain's CDR3 is CASSSGDSPLGYTF. DNA of the CDR3: TGTGCCAGCAGTTCCGGGGACAGCCCTCTTGGCTACACCTTC.

V usage is TRBV18 and J usage is TRBJ2-5, with TRBD2 matching 7 bases. Germline V gene lookup returns CDR1 KGHSH and CDR2 LQKENI. The CDR3 totals 14 residues. Unmatched junction bases numbered 5, after V lost 3 bases and J lost 4 bases. The CDR3 is CASSPAGTIETQYF. The DNA of the CDR3 is TGTGCCAGCTCACCGGCAGGGACTATAGAGACCCAGTACTTC. Full variable domain (missing parts from reference TRBV18 and TRBJ2-5): NAGVMQNPRHLVRRRGQEARLRCSPMKGHSHVYWYRQLPEEGLKFMVYLQKENIIDESGMPKERFSAEFPKEGPSILRIQQVVRGDSAAYFCASSPAGTIETQYFGPGTRLLVL.

The V call is TRBV6-6, the J call TRBJ2-7; D gene unclear. The V gene lost 0 bases and the J gene lost 0 bases, with 6 bases spanning the gap. This CDR3 is 14 amino acids long. The germline gives CDR1 MNHNY, CDR2 SVGAGI (reference sequence). CDR3: CASSYSGTSYEQYF. The CDR3 region has the DNA TGTGCCAGCAGTTACTCGGGCACCTCCTACGAGCAGTACTTC.

The J gene is TRBJ2-7, the V gene TRBV28; 13 bases are shared with TRBD2. CDR3 size: 15 residues. Germline lookup yields CDR1 MDHEN and CDR2 SYDVKM. The ends lost 7 bases at V and 5 bases at J; junction bases unmatched: 8. The CDR3 sequence is CASTLLTSGRNEQYF. CDR3 bases: TGTGCCAGCACCCTCCTGACTAGCGGGAGGAACGAGCAGTACTTC.